This is a list of T cell receptor beta chains from one sample in a study of CD8 T cells in ankylosing spondylitis. TCRdb recomputed calls from the 5' RACE reads with MiXCR, one row per CDR3 protein. The table shows hundreds of thousands of distinct CDR3 sequences, with 25% to 30% occurring only once. Sequencing was carried out using blood, either unsorted or a sorted T cell fraction (not recorded which). The receptors come from a male donor with ankylosing spondylitis. Each CDR3 is given with its conserved first and last residue. Each record gives: V gene, J gene, clone size, D gene, CDR3 protein, CDR3 DNA. The D gene is left open where the match is weak. Not all rows give a size; the values are once, few, many and, for expanded clones, a class.

TRBV19,TRBJ1-5,-,-,CASTDRGAGINQPQHF,TGTGCCAGTACTGATCGGGGGGCCGGGATCAATCAGCCCCAGCATTTT
TRBV19,TRBJ2-7,-,-,CASSISRDHEQYF,TGTGCCAGTAGTATCTCGAGAGACCACGAGCAGTACTTC
TRBV29-1,TRBJ2-7,few,-,CSVGTRQVYEQYF,TGCAGCGTTGGCACTAGACAGGTCTACGAGCAGTACTTC
TRBV6-2/TRBV6-3,TRBJ2-1,once,-,CASSPDWNEQFF,TGTGCCAGCAGCCCGGATTGGAATGAGCAGTTCTTC
TRBV15,TRBJ2-7,few,TRBD1,CATSREGDRGPWEQYF,TGTGCCACCAGCAGAGAGGGGGACAGGGGCCCCTGGGAGCAGTACTTC
TRBV20-1,TRBJ1-2,-,TRBD1,CSARKQGTEGYTF,TGCAGTGCTAGGAAACAGGGGACGGAGGGCTACACCTTC
TRBV5-1,TRBJ1-4,-,-,CASSLAPGEKLFF,TGCGCCAGCAGCTTGGCTCCGGGGGAAAAACTGTTTTTT
TRBV11-2,TRBJ2-1,-,-,CASSLELPRSSSYNEQFF,TGTGCCAGCAGCTTAGAGCTCCCTAGGTCCAGCTCCTACAATGAGCAGTTCTTC
TRBV18,TRBJ2-3,-,-,CASSPRVAAAIDTDTQYF,TGTGCCAGCTCACCACGCGTAGCAGCGGCCATTGACACAGATACGCAGTATTTT
TRBV6-5,TRBJ2-1,-,TRBD2,CASSYSKGLAGGPREQFF,TGTGCCAGCAGTTACTCGAAGGGACTAGCGGGAGGGCCCCGGGAGCAGTTCTTC
TRBV20-1,TRBJ2-3,few,TRBD2,CSAIRLAGESGLTDTQYF,TGCAGTGCCATACGACTAGCGGGAGAGTCGGGTCTCACAGATACGCAGTATTTT
TRBV15,TRBJ1-2,-,-,CATSRDSASPYGYTF,TGTGCCACCAGCAGAGATTCGGCCAGCCCCTATGGCTACACCTTC
TRBV6-2/TRBV6-3,TRBJ2-1,few,-,CASSYLGTLYNEQFF,TGTGCCAGCAGTTACCTGGGGACTCTCTACAATGAGCAGTTCTTC
TRBV29-1,TRBJ2-7,once,-,CSVSTGKNSYEQYF,TGCAGCGTGTCGACAGGAAAAAATTCCTACGAGCAGTACTTC
TRBV14,TRBJ2-5,few,TRBD1,CASSRDRGRIETQYF,TGTGCCAGCAGCCGGGACAGGGGGCGGATAGAGACCCAGTACTTC
TRBV5-1,TRBJ2-1,-,TRBD2,CASSLTSGNHEQFF,TGCGCCAGCAGCTTGACTAGCGGGAATCATGAGCAGTTCTTC
TRBV20-1,TRBJ1-4,-,-,CSASGTEKLFF,TGCAGTGCTTCAGGGACCGAAAAACTGTTTTTT
TRBV30,TRBJ1-5,-,TRBD1,CAWSDPTGVNQPQHF,TGTGCCTGGAGCGACCCCACAGGGGTCAATCAGCCCCAGCATTTT
TRBV5-1,TRBJ2-7,few,TRBD2,CASSLEREGYEQYF,TGCGCCAGCAGCTTGGAGCGGGAGGGCTACGAGCAGTACTTC
TRBV4-2,TRBJ2-1,few,TRBD2,CASSIRTSGRHEQFF,TGTGCCAGCAGCATCCGGACTAGCGGGAGGCATGAGCAGTTCTTC
TRBV7-2,TRBJ2-1,-,-,CASSPRGGRTGEEQFF,TGTGCCAGCAGCCCCAGGGGCGGGAGGACAGGAGAAGAGCAGTTCTTC
TRBV6-2/TRBV6-3,TRBJ2-7,many,-,CASSPNYEQYF,TGTGCCAGCAGTCCCAACTACGAGCAGTACTTC
TRBV2,TRBJ1-4,many,-,CASSVNREKLFF,TGTGCCAGCAGCGTCAACAGGGAGAAACTGTTTTTT
TRBV6-2/TRBV6-3,TRBJ2-5,-,TRBD2,CASSQLAGPQETQYF,TGTGCCAGCAGTCAACTAGCGGGCCCCCAAGAGACCCAGTACTTC
TRBV5-1,TRBJ2-5,once,-,CASVEGTDIGTQYF,TGCGCCAGCGTTGAGGGGACTGACATAGGGACCCAGTACTTC
TRBV29-1,TRBJ2-5,-,-,CSARGGGETQYF,TGCAGCGCCAGGGGGGGTGGGGAGACCCAGTACTTC
TRBV13,TRBJ1-2,few,TRBD1,CASSLRGQGDYGYTF,TGTGCCAGCAGCTTGAGGGGACAGGGGGACTATGGCTACACCTTC
TRBV11-2,TRBJ2-3,many,-,CASSLGLDTDTQYF,TGTGCCAGCAGCTTAGGTTTAGACACAGATACGCAGTATTTT
TRBV14,TRBJ2-3,-,TRBD2,CASSRTSGSVADTQYF,TGTGCCAGCAGCCGAACTAGCGGGAGCGTGGCAGATACGCAGTATTTT
TRBV20-1,TRBJ2-7,once,-,CSAQRVNYEQYF,TGCAGTGCTCAGAGGGTAAACTACGAGCAGTACTTC
TRBV20-1,TRBJ2-5,-,TRBD1,CSAWTGWETQYF,TGCAGTGCTTGGACAGGGTGGGAGACCCAGTACTTC
TRBV3-1,TRBJ2-7,-,TRBD2,CASSQDFGLAGDEQYF,TGTGCCAGCAGCCAAGATTTCGGACTAGCGGGAGACGAGCAGTACTTC
TRBV10-3,TRBJ2-1,-,TRBD2,CAISLREGDEQFF,TGTGCCATCAGTTTGCGGGAGGGCGATGAGCAGTTCTTC
TRBV5-1,TRBJ1-2,-,-,CASSPRTELFDGYTF,TGCGCCAGCAGCCCACGGACGGAGCTTTTCGATGGCTACACCTTC
TRBV12-3/TRBV12-4,TRBJ2-2,few,TRBD2,CASSWGRAGTGELFF,TGTGCCAGCAGTTGGGGGAGGGCCGGCACCGGGGAGCTGTTTTTT
TRBV5-1,TRBJ2-3,-,TRBD1,CASSLAGQVDDTQYF,TGCGCCAGCAGCTTGGCGGGACAGGTCGATGATACGCAGTATTTT
TRBV27,TRBJ1-3,-,-,CASSLIGGGNTIYF,TGTGCCAGCAGTTTAATCGGGGGTGGAAACACCATATATTTT
TRBV20-1,TRBJ2-7,-,-,CSALRAYEQYF,TGCAGTGCCCTCAGGGCCTACGAGCAGTACTTC
TRBV18,TRBJ1-2,few,TRBD1,CASSPGTDLGYTF,TGTGCCAGCTCCCCCGGGACAGACCTTGGCTACACCTTC
TRBV29-1,TRBJ2-5,few,TRBD1,CSVEVPGQQETQYF,TGCAGCGTTGAAGTACCGGGACAGCAAGAGACCCAGTACTTC
TRBV20-1,TRBJ1-5,-,TRBD1,CSANRQGGDQPQHF,TGCAGTGCCAACCGACAGGGAGGTGATCAGCCCCAGCATTTT
TRBV7-2,TRBJ1-1,-,-,CASSLVRGTEAFF,TGTGCCAGCAGCTTAGTTCGGGGGACTGAAGCTTTCTTT
TRBV7-2,TRBJ2-5,-,TRBD1,CASRFAQGAETQYF,TGTGCCAGCAGGTTCGCACAGGGGGCAGAGACCCAGTACTTC
TRBV20-1,TRBJ1-2,-,-,CSARRYGYTF,TGCAGTGCTAGACGCTATGGCTACACCTTC
TRBV20-1,TRBJ2-5,few,TRBD1,CSAREGQGVLKTQYF,TGCAGTGCTAGAGAAGGACAGGGGGTTTTGAAGACCCAGTACTTC